This TCR beta chain was sequenced during a study of T-cell reconstitution after alpha-beta-depleted transplantation in children. The TCRbeta library incorporated unique molecular identifiers. TCRdb itself ran the PCR reads through MiXCR, one entry per CDR3 protein. Of almost 500,000 distinct CDR3 sequences listed, around 12% are singletons. The germline gives CDR1 MDHEN, CDR2 SYDVKM. Between the trimmed V and J ends, which lost 5 bases and 2 bases, there was a span of 25 bases. This CDR3 comprises 18 residues. This receptor was identified in a human donor who donated a stem cell graft to a child with combined immunodeficiency. The gene calls are TRBV28 and TRBJ2-7; no clear D. The input for sequencing was PBMCs from the stem cell graft donor, taken from the stem cell graft. The CDR3 region has the DNA TGTGCCAGCAGTCTCCTCGGCGAGGCCGCCTCGCCCACCTACGAGCAGTACTTC. It encodes CASSLLGEAASPTYEQYF.